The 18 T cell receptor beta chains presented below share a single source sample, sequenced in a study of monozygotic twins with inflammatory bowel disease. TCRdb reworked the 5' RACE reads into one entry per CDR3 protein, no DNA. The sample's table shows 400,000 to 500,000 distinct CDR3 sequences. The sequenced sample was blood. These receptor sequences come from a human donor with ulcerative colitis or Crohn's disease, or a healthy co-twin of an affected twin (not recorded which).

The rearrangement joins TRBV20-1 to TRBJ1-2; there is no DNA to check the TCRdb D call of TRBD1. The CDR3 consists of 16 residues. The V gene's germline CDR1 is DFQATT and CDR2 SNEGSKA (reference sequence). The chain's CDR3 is CSAPDEGRGRFYGYTF.

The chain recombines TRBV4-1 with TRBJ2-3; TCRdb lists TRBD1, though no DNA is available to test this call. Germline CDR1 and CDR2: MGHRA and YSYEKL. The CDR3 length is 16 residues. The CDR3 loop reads CASSQTGTGSTDTQYF.

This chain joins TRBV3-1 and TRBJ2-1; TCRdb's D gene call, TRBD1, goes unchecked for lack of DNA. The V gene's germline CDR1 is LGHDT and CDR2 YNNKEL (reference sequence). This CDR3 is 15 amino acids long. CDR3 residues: CASSQESGHGGEQFF.

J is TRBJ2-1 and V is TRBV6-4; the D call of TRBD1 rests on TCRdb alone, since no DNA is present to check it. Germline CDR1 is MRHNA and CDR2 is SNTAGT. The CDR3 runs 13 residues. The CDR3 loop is CASSRTGGNEQFF.

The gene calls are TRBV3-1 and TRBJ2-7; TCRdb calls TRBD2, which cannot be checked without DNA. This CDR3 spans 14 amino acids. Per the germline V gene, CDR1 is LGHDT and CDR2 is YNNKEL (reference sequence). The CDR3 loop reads CASSQVGRTKEQYF.

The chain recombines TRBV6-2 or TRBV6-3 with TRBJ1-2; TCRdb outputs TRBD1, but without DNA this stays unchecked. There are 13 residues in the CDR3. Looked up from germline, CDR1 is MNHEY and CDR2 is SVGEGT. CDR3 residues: CASSIGTDYGYTF.

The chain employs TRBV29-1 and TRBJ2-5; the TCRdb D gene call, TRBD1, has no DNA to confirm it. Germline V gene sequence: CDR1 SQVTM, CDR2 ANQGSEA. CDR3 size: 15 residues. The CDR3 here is CSAGSGQGYQETQYF.

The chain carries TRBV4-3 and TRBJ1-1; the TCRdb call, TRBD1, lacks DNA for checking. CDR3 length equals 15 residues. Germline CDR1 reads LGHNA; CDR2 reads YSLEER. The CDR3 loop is CASSQEGVANTEAFF.

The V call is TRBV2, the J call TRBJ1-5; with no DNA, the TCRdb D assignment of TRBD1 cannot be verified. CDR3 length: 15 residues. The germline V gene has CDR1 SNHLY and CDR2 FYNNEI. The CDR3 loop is CASSRDTGEEQPQHF.

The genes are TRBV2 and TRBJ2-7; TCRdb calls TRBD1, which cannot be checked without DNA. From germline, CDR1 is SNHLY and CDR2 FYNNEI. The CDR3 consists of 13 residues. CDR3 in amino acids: CASSRQGTGEQYF.

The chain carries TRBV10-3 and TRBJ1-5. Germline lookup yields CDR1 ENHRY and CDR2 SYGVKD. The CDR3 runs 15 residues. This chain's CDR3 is CAISESVISNQPQHF.

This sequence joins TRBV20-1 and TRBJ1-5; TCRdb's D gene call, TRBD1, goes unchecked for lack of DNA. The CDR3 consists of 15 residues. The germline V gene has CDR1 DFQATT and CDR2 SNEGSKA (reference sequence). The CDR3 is CSARAKGQGNQPQHF.

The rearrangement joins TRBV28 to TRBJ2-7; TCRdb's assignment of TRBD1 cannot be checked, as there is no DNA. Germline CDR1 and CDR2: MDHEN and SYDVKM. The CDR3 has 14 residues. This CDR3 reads CASRQGTTAYEQYF.

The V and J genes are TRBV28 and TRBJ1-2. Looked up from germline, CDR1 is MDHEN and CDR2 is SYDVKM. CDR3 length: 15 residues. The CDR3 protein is CASSVHQGRSYGYTF.

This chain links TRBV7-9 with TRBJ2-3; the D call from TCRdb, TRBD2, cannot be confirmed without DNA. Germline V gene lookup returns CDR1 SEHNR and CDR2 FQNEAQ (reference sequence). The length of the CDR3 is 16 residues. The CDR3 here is CASSSQAGGPTDTQYF.

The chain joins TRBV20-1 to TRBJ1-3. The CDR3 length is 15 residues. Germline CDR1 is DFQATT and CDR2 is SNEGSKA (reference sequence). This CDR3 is CSARDLGTSGNTIYF.

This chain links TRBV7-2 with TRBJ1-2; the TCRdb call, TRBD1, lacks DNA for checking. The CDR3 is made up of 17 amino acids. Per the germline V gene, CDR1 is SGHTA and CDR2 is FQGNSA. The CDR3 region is CASSTGTGGGGGYGYTF.

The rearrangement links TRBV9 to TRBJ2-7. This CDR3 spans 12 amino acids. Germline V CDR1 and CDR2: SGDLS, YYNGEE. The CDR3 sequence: CASSVGTGEQYF.